What follows are 18 T cell receptor beta chains derived from one specimen sequenced in a study of shared clonotypes between healthy human individuals. The assay was immunoSEQ multiplex PCR, and TCRdb's table has in-frame clones only and misses some. In the table there are roughly 1.5 million clones, about 98% of which are singletons. The material sequenced was naive CD4+ T cells sorted from blood. Regarding subset: CD45RA+ positively selected. These TCRs come from a man aged 25-45 years in good health.

The chain has TRBV19 and TRBJ2-2; unclear D gene. Looked up from germline, CDR1 is LNHDA and CDR2 is SQIVND (reference sequence). V was cut by 7 bases and J by 4 bases, with 19 bases left in between. The CDR3 runs to 16 residues. In DNA form, the CDR3 reads TGTGCCAGTACCCCATTGGTCCCCCTAACCACCGGGGAGCTGTTTTTT. It translates to CASTPLVPLTTGELFF. The full variable domain, its missing parts supplied by reference TRBV19 and TRBJ2-2, is DGGITQSPKYLFRKEGQNVTLSCEQNLNHDAMYWYRQDPGQGLRLIYYSQIVNDFQKGDIAEGYSVSREKKESFPLTVTSAQKNPTAFYLCASTPLVPLTTGELFFGEGSRLTVL.

On this clone: Other DNA sequences within the sample encode an identical CDR3. The chain links TRBV5-1 to TRBJ2-5; tentative D call: TRBD1 (5 bases). Germline-derived CDR1 and CDR2 are SGHRS and YFSETQ. This CDR3 spans 14 amino acids. V lost 0 bases and J lost 2, with 8 bases in between. CDR3: CASSLGGLQETQYF. The CDR3 DNA sequence: TGCGCCAGCAGCTTGGGGGGCCTACAAGAGACCCAGTACTTC. The full variable domain, completed using reference TRBV5-1 and TRBJ2-5, is KAGVTQTPRYLIKTRGQQVTLSCSPISGHRSVSWYQQTPGQGLQFLFEYFSETQRNKGNFPGRFSGRQFSNSRSEMNVSTLELGDSALYLCASSLGGLQETQYFGPGTRLLVL.

Notes on this clone: In the same sample, other DNA sequences code for this CDR3. The chain carries TRBV5-1 and TRBJ2-7; D is ambiguous. V dropped 4 bases and J dropped 3 bases, with 11 bases sitting between them. The CDR3 runs to 13 residues. From germline, CDR1 is SGHRS and CDR2 YFSETQ. The CDR3: CASSLPGGYEQYF. DNA of the CDR3: TGCGCCAGCAGCCTCCCTGGCGGCTACGAGCAGTACTTC.

The rearrangement links TRBV19 to TRBJ2-1; 14 bases fit TRBD2. V was pared by 6 bases and J by 14 bases, with 9 bases of the junction left unmatched. Germline V CDR1 and CDR2: LNHDA, SQIVND (reference sequence). The CDR3 loop spans 14 amino acids. The CDR3: CASSLARLAGGKFF. DNA of the CDR3: TGTGCCAGTAGCCTGGCCCGACTAGCGGGAGGGAAGTTCTTC.

V is TRBV6-5 and J is TRBJ1-4; D unresolved. The CDR3 loop spans 14 amino acids. Germline CDR1 MNHEY, CDR2 SVGAGI. The V end was cut by 8 bases, the J end by 4 bases, with 14 bases between. CDR3 loop: CASRGRAVNEKLFF. The CDR3 nucleotides read TGTGCCAGCCGGGGTCGGGCAGTTAATGAAAAACTGTTTTTT.

V usage is TRBV28 and J usage is TRBJ1-5; no clear D. The CDR3 spans 14 residues. The V end lost 1 base, the J end lost 6 bases, and 10 bases lay between the germline ends. Germline V gives CDR1 MDHEN, CDR2 SYDVKM. The CDR3 here is CASSLFGGGQPQHF. In DNA form, the CDR3 reads TGTGCCAGCAGTTTATTCGGTGGTGGTCAGCCCCAGCATTTT.

The J gene is TRBJ2-7, the V gene TRBV18; possibly TRBD1 for D (5 bases). Germline V gene sequence: CDR1 KGHSH, CDR2 LQKENI. The CDR3 loop spans 14 amino acids. Trimming took off 6 bases at V and 0 bases at J, with 12 bases between the two ends. The CDR3 loop reads CASSRDRFSYEQYF. The CDR3 bases are TGTGCCAGCTCCCGTGACAGATTCTCCTACGAGCAGTACTTC. Supplemented by reference TRBV18 and TRBJ2-7, the full variable domain reads NAGVMQNPRHLVRRRGQEARLRCSPMKGHSHVYWYRQLPEEGLKFMVYLQKENIIDESGMPKERFSAEFPKEGPSILRIQQVVRGDSAAYFCASSRDRFSYEQYFGPGTRLTVT.

This clone was seen once. The same CDR3 is also encoded by other DNA sequences in this sample. The chain is built from TRBV6-5 and TRBJ1-5; D not resolved. This CDR3 comprises 12 residues. V shed 6 bases and J shed 0 bases, with 3 bases lying between them. Germline CDR1 is MNHEY and CDR2 is SVGAGI. CDR3 DNA: TGTGCCAGCAGGAGTAGCAATCAGCCCCAGCATTTT. This gives the protein CASRSSNQPQHF.

This clone was found once. This chain joins TRBV6-1 and TRBJ1-2; the match to TRBD1 covers 12 bases. Germline V lookup: CDR1 MNHNS, CDR2 SASEGT. V was pared by 7 bases and J by 5 bases, with 5 bases of the junction left unmatched. The CDR3 is 14 amino acids. The CDR3 nucleotides are TGTGCCAGCAAGGGGACAGGGGGCGTTTATGGCTACACCTTC. This translates into CASKGTGGVYGYTF.

The chain employs TRBV2 and TRBJ2-5, with 7 bases identical to TRBD1. The germline V gene encodes CDR1 SNHLY and CDR2 FYNNEI. With 6 bases clipped from V and 4 bases from J, the junction kept 5 bases outside the gene matches. The CDR3 contains 13 residues. The CDR3 loop is CASRGQARETQYF. The CDR3 coding sequence is TGTGCCAGCAGAGGACAGGCGAGAGAGACCCAGTACTTC.

The rearrangement uses TRBV5-1 and TRBJ2-3; D ambiguous. CDR1 is SGHRS, CDR2 YFSETQ, per germline. There are 15 residues in the CDR3. V lost 0 bases to trimming and J lost 4 bases, with 12 bases between them. CDR3 coding DNA: TGCGCCAGCAGCTTGGCTAGTTCCTCGGCAGATACGCAGTATTTT. Translating it yields CASSLASSSADTQYF.

The J gene is TRBJ2-5, the V gene TRBV11-2; 9 bases are a match to TRBD2. The V and J ends lost 3 bases and 6 bases, in that order; junction bases with no gene match: 2. The length of the CDR3 is 13 residues. Germline V gives CDR1 SGHAT, CDR2 FQNNGV. CDR3 coding DNA: TGTGCCAGCAGCTTGGGACTAGCAAAGACCCAGTACTTC. Residues: CASSLGLAKTQYF.

This clone has just one count. The rearrangement uses TRBV11-1 and TRBJ1-2, with D possibly matching TRBD1 (5 bases). CDR1 is SGHAT, CDR2 FQDESV, per germline (reference sequence). V lost 5 bases and J 4 bases, leaving 11 bases between the germline ends. The CDR3 spans 13 residues. The CDR3 DNA follows: TGTGCCAGCAGCCTCCGTAGGGGCTATGGCTACACCTTC. It is translated as CASSLRRGYGYTF.

This chain connects TRBV2 to TRBJ2-7; D gene uncertain. With 1 base removed from V and 2 bases from J, the gap between germline ends came to 12 bases. The CDR3 spans 15 residues. Germline assignment: CDR1 SNHLY and CDR2 FYNNEI. CDR3 nucleotide sequence: TGTGCCAGCAGTGAAGAATTCCCCGGAGCCTACGAGCAGTACTTC. The encoded protein is CASSEEFPGAYEQYF.

The chain has TRBV6-5 and TRBJ2-7; unclear D gene. The germline V gene encodes CDR1 MNHEY and CDR2 SVGAGI. This CDR3 has 13 residues. V was pared by 0 bases and J by 7 bases, with 10 bases between. In DNA form, the CDR3 reads TGTGCCAGCAGTTACTCTGCCCGTGGGGAGCAGTACTTC. Its translation is CASSYSARGEQYF.

The chain combines TRBV27 with TRBJ2-1; D unclear. Germline values: CDR1 MNHEY, CDR2 SMNVEV (reference sequence). This CDR3 comprises 15 residues. The V and J ends lost 1 base and 0 bases respectively, with 7 bases between them. CDR3 DNA sequence: TGTGCCAGCAGTTTATTTTGGGACTCCTACAATGAGCAGTTCTTC. Its protein product is CASSLFWDSYNEQFF.

V is TRBV28 and J is TRBJ1-5; no clear D gene. CDR3 size: 14 residues. With 5 bases removed from V and 2 bases from J, the gap between germline ends came to 10 bases. The germline CDR1 and CDR2 sequences are MDHEN and SYDVKM. The CDR3 DNA follows: TGTGCCAGCAGTCGGGCCGGGGGCAATCAGCCCCAGCATTTT. Residues: CASSRAGGNQPQHF. Full variable domain (rest looked up from reference TRBV28 and TRBJ1-5): DVKVTQSSRYLVKRTGEKVFLECVQDMDHENMFWYRQDPGLGLRLIYFSYDVKMKEKGDIPEGYSVSREKKERFSLILESASTNQTSMYLCASSRAGGNQPQHFGDGTRLSIL.

The rearrangement joins TRBV5-1 to TRBJ2-5; 11 positions agree with TRBD2. Germline-derived CDR1 and CDR2 are SGHRS and YFSETQ. Trimming cost V 0 bases and J 1 base; bases outside gene matches: 8. The CDR3 totals 18 residues. This CDR3 is CASSLASSGRLLQETQYF. As DNA, the CDR3 is TGCGCCAGCAGCTTGGCCTCTAGCGGGAGGCTGCTCCAAGAGACCCAGTACTTC.